This TCR beta chain was captured in a study of blood T cell repertoires in COVID-19. Study-wide background: PBMCs, B-cell-depleted T cells, or T cells provided the cDNA or gDNA that made up the material.

The authors' processing: Counts of nucleated cells, estimated from reference gene primer amplification, were obtained. Only in-frame clones appear in the TCRdb table, and some are missing; sequencing was by immunoSEQ multiplex PCR. V and J calls and clone size are copied from that table; D and trimming were computed from the DNA. The table has 100,000 to 150,000 clones, about 79% seen once. V lost 6 bases and J lost 7, with 16 bases in between. Per germline, CDR1 MNHEY and CDR2 SVGAGI. The CDR3 totals 14 residues. The chain has TRBV6-5 and TRBJ1-5; D might be TRBD1 (6 bases). The TCR originated in a man in his forties with active or convalescent COVID-19. The sequencing input was peripheral blood. The CDR3 coding sequence is TGTGCCAGCAGCCCGGACAGCCTGGAGCAGCCCCAGCATTTT. Protein sequence: CASSPDSLEQPQHF.